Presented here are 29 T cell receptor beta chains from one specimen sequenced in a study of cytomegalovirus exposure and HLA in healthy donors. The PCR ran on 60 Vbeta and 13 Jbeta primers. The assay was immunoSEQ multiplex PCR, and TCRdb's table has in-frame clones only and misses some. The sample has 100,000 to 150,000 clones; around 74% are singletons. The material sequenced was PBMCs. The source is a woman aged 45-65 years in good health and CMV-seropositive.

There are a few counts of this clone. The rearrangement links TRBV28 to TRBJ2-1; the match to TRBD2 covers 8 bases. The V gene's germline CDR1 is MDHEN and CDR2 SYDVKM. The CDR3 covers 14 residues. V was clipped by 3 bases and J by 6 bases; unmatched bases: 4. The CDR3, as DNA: TGTGCCAGCAGTTTTGGGACTAGTTCCAATGAGCAGTTCTTC. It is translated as CASSFGTSSNEQFF.

Here the CDR3 DNA reads TGTGCCAGCTCACCTGTTCCGGGGTCCGGGGATACGCAGTATTTT. This encodes CASSPVPGSGDTQYF. This rearrangement joins TRBV18 to TRBJ2-3; D possibly corresponds to TRBD2 (5 bases). V was cut by 3 bases and J by 6 bases, with 16 bases left in between. The germline CDR1 and CDR2 sequences are KGHSH and LQKENI. CDR3 length equals 15 residues.

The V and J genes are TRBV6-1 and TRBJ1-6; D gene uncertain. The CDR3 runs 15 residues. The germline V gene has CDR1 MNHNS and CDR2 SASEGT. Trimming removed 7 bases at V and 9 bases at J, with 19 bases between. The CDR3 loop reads CASKGSGNAGSPLHF. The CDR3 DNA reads TGTGCCAGCAAAGGGTCGGGGAACGCAGGTTCACCCCTCCACTTT.

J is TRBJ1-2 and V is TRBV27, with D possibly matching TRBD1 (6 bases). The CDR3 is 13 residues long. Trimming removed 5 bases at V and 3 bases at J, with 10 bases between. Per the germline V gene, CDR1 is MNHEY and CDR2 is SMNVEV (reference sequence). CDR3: CASSRQAYYGYTF. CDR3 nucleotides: TGTGCCAGCAGTCGACAGGCTTACTATGGCTACACCTTC.

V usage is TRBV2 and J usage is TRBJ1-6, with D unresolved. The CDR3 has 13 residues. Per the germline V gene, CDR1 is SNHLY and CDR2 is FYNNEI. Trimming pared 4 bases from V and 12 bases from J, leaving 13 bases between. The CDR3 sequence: CASSGPDAGPLHF. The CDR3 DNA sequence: TGTGCCAGCAGTGGTCCTGATGCGGGACCCCTCCACTTT.

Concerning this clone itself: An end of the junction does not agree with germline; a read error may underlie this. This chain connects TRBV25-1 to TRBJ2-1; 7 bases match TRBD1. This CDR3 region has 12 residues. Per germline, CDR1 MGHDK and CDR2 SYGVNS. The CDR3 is CASSERNRGFVF. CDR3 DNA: TGTGCCAGCAGTGAACGTAACAGGGGTTTCGTCTTC.

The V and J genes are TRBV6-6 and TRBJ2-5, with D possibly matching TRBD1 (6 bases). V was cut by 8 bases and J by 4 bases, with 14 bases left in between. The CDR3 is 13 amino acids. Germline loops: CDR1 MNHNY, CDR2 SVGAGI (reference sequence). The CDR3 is CASSRGWTETQYF. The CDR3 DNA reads TGTGCCAGCTCCAGGGGTTGGACAGAGACCCAGTACTTC.

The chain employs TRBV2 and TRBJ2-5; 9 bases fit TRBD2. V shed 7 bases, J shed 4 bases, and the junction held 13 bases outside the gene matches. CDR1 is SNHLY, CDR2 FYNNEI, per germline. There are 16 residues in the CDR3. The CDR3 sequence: CASMAGGGGAGETQYF. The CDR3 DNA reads TGTGCCAGCATGGCGGGCGGCGGGGGGGCCGGAGAGACCCAGTACTTC.

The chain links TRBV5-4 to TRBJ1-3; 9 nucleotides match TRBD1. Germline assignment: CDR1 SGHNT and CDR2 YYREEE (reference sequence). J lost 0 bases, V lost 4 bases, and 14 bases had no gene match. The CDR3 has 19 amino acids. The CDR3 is CASSPVAGTGLYSGNTIYF. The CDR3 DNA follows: TGTGCCAGCAGCCCCGTGGCGGGGACAGGGCTATACTCTGGAAACACCATATATTTT.

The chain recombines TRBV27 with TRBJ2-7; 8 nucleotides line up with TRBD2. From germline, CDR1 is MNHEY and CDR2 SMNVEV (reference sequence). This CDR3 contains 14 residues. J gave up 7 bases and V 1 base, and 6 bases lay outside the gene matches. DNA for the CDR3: TGTGCCAGCAGTTTATTCCTGGGACTAGTTGAGCAGTACTTC. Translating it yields CASSLFLGLVEQYF.

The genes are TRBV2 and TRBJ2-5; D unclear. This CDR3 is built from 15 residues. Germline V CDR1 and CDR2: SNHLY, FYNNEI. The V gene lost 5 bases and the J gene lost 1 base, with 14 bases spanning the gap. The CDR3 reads CASSMTPTPQETQYF. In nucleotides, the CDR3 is TGTGCCAGCAGTATGACTCCAACCCCCCAAGAGACCCAGTACTTC.

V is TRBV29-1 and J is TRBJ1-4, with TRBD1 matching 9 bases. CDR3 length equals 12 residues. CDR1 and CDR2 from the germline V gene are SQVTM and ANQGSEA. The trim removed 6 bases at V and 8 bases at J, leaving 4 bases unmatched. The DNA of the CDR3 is TGCAGCGTACGGACAGGGGCAGAAAAACTGTTTTTT. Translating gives CSVRTGAEKLFF.

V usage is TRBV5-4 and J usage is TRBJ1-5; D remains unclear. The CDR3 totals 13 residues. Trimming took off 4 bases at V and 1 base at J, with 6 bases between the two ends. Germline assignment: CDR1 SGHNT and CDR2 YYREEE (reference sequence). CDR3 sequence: CASSQTSNQPQHF. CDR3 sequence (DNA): TGTGCCAGCAGCCAGACAAGCAATCAGCCCCAGCATTTT.

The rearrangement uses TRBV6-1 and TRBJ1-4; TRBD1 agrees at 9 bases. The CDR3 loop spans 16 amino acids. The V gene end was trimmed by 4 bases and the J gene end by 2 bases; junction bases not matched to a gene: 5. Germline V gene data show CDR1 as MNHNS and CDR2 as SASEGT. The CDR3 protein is CASSVGQGSTNEKLFF. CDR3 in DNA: TGTGCCAGCAGTGTAGGACAGGGGTCCACTAATGAAAAACTGTTTTTT.

CDR3 loop: CASSSRDRGYVFNNSPLHF. In DNA form, the CDR3 reads TGTGCCAGCAGCAGCCGGGACAGGGGGTACGTCTTCAATAATTCACCCCTCCACTTT. The V gene is TRBV7-7, the J gene TRBJ1-6; 11 bases are a match to TRBD1. This CDR3 has 19 residues. V was pared by 5 bases and J by 5 bases, with 14 bases of the junction left unmatched. CDR1 is SSHAT and CDR2 is FNYEAQ in the germline V gene (reference sequence).

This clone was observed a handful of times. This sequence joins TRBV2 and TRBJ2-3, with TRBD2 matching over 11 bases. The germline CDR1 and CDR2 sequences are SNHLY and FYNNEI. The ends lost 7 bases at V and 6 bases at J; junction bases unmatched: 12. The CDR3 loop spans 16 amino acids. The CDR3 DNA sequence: TGTGCCAGCAAGGGTAGCGGGGGGGCCGCATTTGATACGCAGTATTTT. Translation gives CASKGSGGAAFDTQYF.

This chain's CDR3 is CASSSDRGEQFF. The CDR3 region has the DNA TGTGCCAGCAGCTCCGATCGGGGTGAGCAGTTCTTC. This chain uses TRBV7-2 with TRBJ2-1; tentatively, D is TRBD2 (5 bases). The V end was cut by 4 bases, the J end by 9 bases, with 10 bases between. This CDR3 comprises 12 residues. Per germline, CDR1 SGHTA and CDR2 FQGNSA.

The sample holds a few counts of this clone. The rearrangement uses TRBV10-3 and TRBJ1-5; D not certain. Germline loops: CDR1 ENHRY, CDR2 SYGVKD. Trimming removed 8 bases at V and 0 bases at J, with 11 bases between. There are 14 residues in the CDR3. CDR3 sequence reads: CAIVWAYSNQPQHF. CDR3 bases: TGTGCCATCGTTTGGGCGTATAGCAATCAGCCCCAGCATTTT.

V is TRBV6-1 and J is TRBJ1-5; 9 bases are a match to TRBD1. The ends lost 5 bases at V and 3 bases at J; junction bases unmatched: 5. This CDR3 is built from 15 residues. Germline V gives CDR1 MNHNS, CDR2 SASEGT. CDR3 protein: CASSTGTGHNQPQHF. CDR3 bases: TGTGCCAGCAGTACCGGGACAGGGCACAATCAGCCCCAGCATTTT.

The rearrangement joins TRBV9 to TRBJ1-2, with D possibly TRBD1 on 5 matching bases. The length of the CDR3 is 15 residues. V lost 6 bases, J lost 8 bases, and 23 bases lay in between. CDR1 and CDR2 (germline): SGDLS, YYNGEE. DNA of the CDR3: TGTGCCAGCAACTCGCAGGGCGTTGGGCGAGTGGGCTACACCTTC. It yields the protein CASNSQGVGRVGYTF.

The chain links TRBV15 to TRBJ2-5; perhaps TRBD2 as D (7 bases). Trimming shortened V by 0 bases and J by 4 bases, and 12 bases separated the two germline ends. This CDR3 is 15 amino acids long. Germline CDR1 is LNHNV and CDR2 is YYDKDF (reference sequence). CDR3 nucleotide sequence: TGTGCCACCAGCAGAGATAGGGGGGGCTCAGAGACCCAGTACTTC. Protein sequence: CATSRDRGGSETQYF. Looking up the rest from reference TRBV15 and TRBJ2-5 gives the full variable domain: DAMVIQNPRYQVTQFGKPVTLSCSQTLNHNVMYWYQQKSSQAPKLLFHYYDKDFNNEADTPDNFQSRRPNTSFCFLDIRSPGLGDTAMYLCATSRDRGGSETQYFGPGTRLLVL.

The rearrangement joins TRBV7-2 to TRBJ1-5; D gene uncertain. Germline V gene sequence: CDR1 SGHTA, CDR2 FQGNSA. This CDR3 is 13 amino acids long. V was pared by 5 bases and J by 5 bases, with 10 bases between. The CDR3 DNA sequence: TGTGCCAGCAGCCCGCAAGAGTATCAGCCCCAGCATTTT. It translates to CASSPQEYQPQHF.

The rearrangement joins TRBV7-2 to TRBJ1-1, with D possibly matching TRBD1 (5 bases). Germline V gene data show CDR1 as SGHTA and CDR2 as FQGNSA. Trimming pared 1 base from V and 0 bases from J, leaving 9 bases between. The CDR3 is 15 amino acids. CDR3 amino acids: CASSLGTSMNTEAFF. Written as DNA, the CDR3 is TGTGCCAGCAGCTTAGGGACAAGTATGAACACTGAAGCTTTCTTT.

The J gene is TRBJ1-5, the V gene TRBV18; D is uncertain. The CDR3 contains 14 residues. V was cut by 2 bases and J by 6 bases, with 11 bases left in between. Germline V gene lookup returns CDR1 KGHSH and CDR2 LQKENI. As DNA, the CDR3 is TGTGCCAGCTCACCAAATTTGAACGGTCAGCCCCAGCATTTT. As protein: CASSPNLNGQPQHF.

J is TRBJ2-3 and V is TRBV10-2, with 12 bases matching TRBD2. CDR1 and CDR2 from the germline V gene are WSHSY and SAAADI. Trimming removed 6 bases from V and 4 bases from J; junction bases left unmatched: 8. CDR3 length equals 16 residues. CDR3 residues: CASRAFLAGGPDTQYF. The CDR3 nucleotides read TGCGCCAGCAGAGCCTTTCTAGCGGGGGGGCCAGATACGCAGTATTTT.

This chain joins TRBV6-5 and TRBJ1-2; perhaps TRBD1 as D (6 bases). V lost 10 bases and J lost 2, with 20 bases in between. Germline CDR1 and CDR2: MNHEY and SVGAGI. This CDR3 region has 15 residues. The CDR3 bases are TGTGCCATCTGGACACCGAGACAGGTGAACTATGGCTACACCTTC. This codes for CAIWTPRQVNYGYTF.

The CDR3 region has the DNA TGTGCCAGCAGCTTACGGACAGGGAGCGAAAAACTGTTTTTT. Its protein product is CASSLRTGSEKLFF. The rearrangement joins TRBV7-8 to TRBJ1-4, with 8 bases fitting TRBD1. From germline, CDR1 is SGHVS and CDR2 FQNEAQ. This CDR3 region has 14 residues. With V trimmed by 2 bases and J by 8 bases, 4 bases remained unmatched. The variable domain in full, with the rest retrieved from reference TRBV7-8 and TRBJ1-4, is GAGVSQSPRYKVAKRGQDVALRCDPISGHVSLFWYQQALGQGPEFLTYFQNEAQLDKSGLPSDRFFAERPEGSVSTLKIQRTQQEDSAVYLCASSLRTGSEKLFFGSGTQLSVL.

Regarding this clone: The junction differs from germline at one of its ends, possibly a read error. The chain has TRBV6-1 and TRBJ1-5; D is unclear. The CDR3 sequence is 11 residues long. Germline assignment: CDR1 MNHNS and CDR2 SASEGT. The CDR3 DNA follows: TGTGCCAGCGGTGAGAGGGAGCCCCAGCATTTT. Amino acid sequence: CASGEREPQHF.

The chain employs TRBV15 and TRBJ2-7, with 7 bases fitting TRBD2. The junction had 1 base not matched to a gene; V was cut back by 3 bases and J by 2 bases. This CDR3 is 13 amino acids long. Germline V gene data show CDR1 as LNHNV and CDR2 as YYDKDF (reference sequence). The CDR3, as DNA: TGTGCCACCAGCAGCGGGGGGACCTACGAGCAGTACTTC. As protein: CATSSGGTYEQYF.